The 15 T cell receptor beta chains below were found in one sample sequenced in a study of T cells in women clearing cervical HPV infection (dated by TCRdb to the late 2010s). The method was the immunoSEQ multiplex PCR assay. Here the immuneACCESS table is served through TCRdb, limited to in-frame sequences with V and J called. Missing clones are a known gap in these copies; in checked studies unresolved V genes cover under half, and the rest lacks a known reason. The sample's table covers tens of thousands of clones. The top ten clonotypes cover under 8% of the sample. Sequencing used blood buffy coat. Every receptor here comes from a woman between 18 and 69 years old with a cervical HPV16 infection that either progressed to CIN3+ or cleared (not recorded which).

To note about this clone: The missing CDR3 end, 3 residues past where the read stops, is filled in from the germline J gene. The chain is built from TRBV5-1 and TRBJ2-3; 8 nucleotides match TRBD2. Germline V CDR1 and CDR2: SGHRS, YFSETQ. This CDR3 is built from 14 residues. The CDR3 region is CASGSGGPGETQYF. The covered CDR3 bases are TGCGCCAGCGGGTCGGGGGGGCCAGGTGAGACG.

With respect to this clone: The CDR3 extends 3 residues past the end of the read, so its final part is completed from the germline J gene. The chain recombines TRBV7-9 with TRBJ1-2; no clear D. The CDR3 length is 13 residues. The germline V gene has CDR1 SEHNR and CDR2 FQNEAQ (reference sequence). V was cut by 5 bases and J by 6 bases, with 13 bases left in between. This CDR3 is CASSPALRNGYTF. The sequenced part of the CDR3 DNA is TGTGCCAGCAGCCCCGCCCTCAGAAATGGC.

About this clone itself: The read stops 3 residues short of the end of the CDR3; the missing end is completed from the germline J gene. The rearrangement joins TRBV19 to TRBJ1-2; a weak D match, TRBD1 (5 bases). The V gene's germline CDR1 is LNHDA and CDR2 SQIVND (reference sequence). CDR3 length equals 14 residues. CDR3 sequence: CASKDNYDSYDYTF. Partial CDR3 DNA: TGTGCCAGTAAGGACAATTACGATTCCTACGAC. Full variable domain (remainder filled in from reference TRBV19 and TRBJ1-2): DGGITQSPKYLFRKEGQNVTLSCEQNLNHDAMYWYRQDPGQGLRLIYYSQIVNDFQKGDIAEGYSVSREKKESFPLTVTSAQKNPTAFYLCASKDNYDSYDYTFGSGTRLTVV.

Note on this clone: The sequence runs out 3 residues before the end of the CDR3; the remainder is reconstructed from the germline J gene. The chain joins TRBV7-6 to TRBJ1-6; 8 bases are a match to TRBD1. V shed 1 base, J shed 7 bases, and the junction held 6 bases outside the gene matches. The CDR3 runs 16 residues. Germline V gene data show CDR1 as SGHVS and CDR2 as FNYEAQ. Partial CDR3 DNA: TGTGCCAGCAGCTTAGGGACAGGGTTCGCCAATTCACCC. It yields the protein CASSLGTGFANSP. The complete CDR3 reads CASSLGTGFANSPLHF.

In regard to this clone: The read ends 3 residues before the CDR3 terminus; that terminus is restored from the germline J gene. The V and J genes are TRBV30 and TRBJ1-4; D remains ambiguous. The CDR3 is made up of 13 amino acids. Trimming took 4 bases from V and 5 from J, leaving 11 bases between them. The germline CDR1 and CDR2 sequences are GTSNPN and SVGIG (reference sequence). CDR3 residues: CAWKPSKNEKLFF. The DNA read from the CDR3 is TGTGCCTGGAAGCCGAGTAAAAATGAAAAA. The variable domain in full, completed from reference TRBV30 and TRBJ1-4, reads SQTIHQWPATLVQPVGSPLSLECTVEGTSNPNLYWYRQAAGRGLQLLFYSVGIGQISSEVPQNLSASRPQDRQFILSSKKLLLSDSGFYLCAWKPSKNEKLFFGSGTQLSVL.

Comment on this clone: The read is 3 residues too short to cover the CDR3 end, so that end is filled in from the germline J gene. This rearrangement joins TRBV11-2 to TRBJ1-2; maybe TRBD1 (6 bases). Germline assignment: CDR1 SGHAT and CDR2 FQNNGV. This CDR3 comprises 13 residues. The V end lost 3 bases, the J end lost 5 bases, and 10 bases lay between the germline ends. The CDR3 is CASSFQDRYGYTF. CDR3 DNA (partial): TGTGCCAGCAGCTTTCAGGACAGATATGGC.

To note about this clone: The DNA ends 3 residues before the CDR3 does, and the rest of the CDR3 is filled in from the germline J gene. V usage is TRBV4-1 and J usage is TRBJ2-2; 9 bases map to TRBD1. This CDR3 is built from 16 residues. The germline V gene encodes CDR1 MGHRA and CDR2 YSYEKL. Germline trimming cut 3 bases from V and 0 bases from J; bases unmatched to any gene: 2. CDR3 region: CASSHRQGANTGELFF. The sequenced CDR3 bases are TGCGCCAGCAGCCATAGACAGGGGGCGAACACCGGGGAG.

The part of the CDR3 DNA that was read is TGTGCCAGCACCCCAAGGGGGTCTAATGAAAAA. Translating it yields CASTPRGSNEK. In full, the CDR3 reads CASTPRGSNEKLFF. The chain is built from TRBV7-2 and TRBJ1-4, with TRBD1 as a possible D gene (6 bases). The CDR3 is cut off 3 residues early in the read; its end comes from the germline J gene. V gave up 7 bases and J gave up 3 bases, with 12 bases separating them. Germline lookup yields CDR1 SGHTA and CDR2 FQGNSA. This CDR3 has 14 residues.

To note about this clone: The sequenced fragment ends 3 residues before the CDR3 boundary, so the rest is inferred from the germline J gene. The chain couples TRBV6-2 or TRBV6-3 to TRBJ1-6; D call uncertain. Per the germline V gene, CDR1 is MNHEY and CDR2 is SVGEGT. The V end was cut by 6 bases, the J end by 5 bases, with 17 bases between. The CDR3 consists of 16 residues. The sequenced CDR3 bases are TGTGCCAGCAGCCCACTAAGTGCCAGCAATAATTCACCC. It translates to CASSPLSASNNSP. The CDR3 as a whole reads CASSPLSASNNSPLHF.

As concerns this clone: The read halts 3 residues ahead of the CDR3 end, with the missing end drawn from the germline J gene. The gene calls are TRBV2 and TRBJ2-1, with 8 bases lining up with TRBD1. Trimming cost V 9 bases and J 7 bases; bases outside gene matches: 8. Germline V gene lookup returns CDR1 SNHLY and CDR2 FYNNEI. The CDR3 extends over 13 amino acids. The covered CDR3 bases are TGTGCCAGAGGACAGGGCCCCCCTAATGAG. It translates to CARGQGPPNE. The complete CDR3 protein is CARGQGPPNEQFF.

About this clone itself: The sequence runs out 3 residues before the end of the CDR3; the remainder is reconstructed from the germline J gene. This sample also contains other DNA sequences that code for the same CDR3. The V gene is TRBV12-5, the J gene TRBJ1-2; a possible D gene is TRBD1 (6 bases). This CDR3 is 13 amino acids long. Germline lookup yields CDR1 LGHNT and CDR2 FRNRAP. The covered CDR3 bases are TGTGCTAGTGGTTTGGCAGGGGTTGGCGGC. The encoded protein is CASGLAGVGG. The entire CDR3 is CASGLAGVGGYTF.

The CDR3 here is CSAHPPVNTEAFF. CDR3 DNA, as far as it was read: TGCAGTGCCCACCCCCCAGTGAACACTGAA. This chain links TRBV20-1 with TRBJ1-1; D call uncertain. With the read ending 3 residues before the CDR3 end, the germline J gene is used to fill in that end. The CDR3 runs 13 residues. The V end was cut by 6 bases, the J end by 0 bases, with 11 bases between. Germline CDR1 is DFQATT and CDR2 is SNEGSKA (reference sequence).

Note on this clone: The CDR3 end falls 3 residues outside the read, so it is completed with the germline J gene. The V gene is TRBV20-1, the J gene TRBJ2-3, with TRBD2 identical over 8 bases. The length of the CDR3 is 15 residues. Trimming at V came to 4 bases and at J to 1 base, leaving 7 bases not matched to a gene. The germline V gene encodes CDR1 DFQATT and CDR2 SNEGSKA (reference sequence). The CDR3 loop reads CSATLRGGRTDTQYF. CDR3 bases read: TGCAGTGCTACACTCCGGGGGGGACGCACAGATACG.

Incomplete CDR3 DNA: TGTGCCACCAGTGATCCCGGGACAGGGGATTTCACAGATACG. Translated: CATSDPGTGDFTDT. The whole CDR3 region reads CATSDPGTGDFTDTQYF. V usage is TRBV24-1 and J usage is TRBJ2-3; 10 bases agree with TRBD1. The read ends 3 residues shy of where the CDR3 ends; the end is completed using the germline J gene. This CDR3 comprises 17 residues. Per germline, CDR1 KGHDR and CDR2 SFDVKD. With 3 bases clipped from V and 2 bases from J, the junction kept 7 bases outside the gene matches.

About this clone itself: The read halts 3 residues ahead of the CDR3 end, with the missing end drawn from the germline J gene. The chain combines TRBV5-1 with TRBJ1-2; D unresolved. This CDR3 region has 15 residues. Germline V gives CDR1 SGHRS, CDR2 YFSETQ. The DNA read from the CDR3 is TGCGCCAGCAGCTTGGATCCGCAGCCCACAGATACC. Translated, it gives CASSLDPQPTDT. The entire CDR3 protein is CASSLDPQPTDTYTF.